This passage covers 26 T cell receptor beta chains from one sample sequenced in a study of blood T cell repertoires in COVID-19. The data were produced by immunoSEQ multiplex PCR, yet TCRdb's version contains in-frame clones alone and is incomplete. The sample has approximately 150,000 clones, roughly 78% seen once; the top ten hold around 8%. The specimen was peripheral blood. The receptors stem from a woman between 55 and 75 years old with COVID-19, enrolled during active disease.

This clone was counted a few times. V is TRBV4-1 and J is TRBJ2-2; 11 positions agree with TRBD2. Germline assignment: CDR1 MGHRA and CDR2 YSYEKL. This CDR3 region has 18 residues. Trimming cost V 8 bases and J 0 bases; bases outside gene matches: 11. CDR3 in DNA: TGCGCCAGCCGTCGGCTAGCGGGGGGATCGGCGAACACCGGGGAGCTGTTTTTT. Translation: CASRRLAGGSANTGELFF.

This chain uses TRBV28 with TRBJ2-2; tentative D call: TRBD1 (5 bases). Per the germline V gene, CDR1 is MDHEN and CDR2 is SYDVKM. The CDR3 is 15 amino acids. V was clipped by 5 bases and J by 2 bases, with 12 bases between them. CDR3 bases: TGTGCCAGCAGTCCGCCGACAGCTAACACCGGGGAGCTGTTTTTT. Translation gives CASSPPTANTGELFF.

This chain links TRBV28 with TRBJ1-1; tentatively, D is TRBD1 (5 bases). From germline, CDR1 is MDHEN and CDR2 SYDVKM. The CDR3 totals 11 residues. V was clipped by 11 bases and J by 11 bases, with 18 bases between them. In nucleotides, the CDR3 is TGTGCCGCCCTAGGGGATTCTTGGGCTTTCTTT. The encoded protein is CAALGDSWAFF.

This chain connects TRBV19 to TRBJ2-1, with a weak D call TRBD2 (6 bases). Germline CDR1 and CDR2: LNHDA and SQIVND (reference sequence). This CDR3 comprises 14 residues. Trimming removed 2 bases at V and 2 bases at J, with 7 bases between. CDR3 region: CASSIRGTYNEQFF. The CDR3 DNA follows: TGTGCCAGTAGTATACGCGGGACCTACAATGAGCAGTTCTTC.

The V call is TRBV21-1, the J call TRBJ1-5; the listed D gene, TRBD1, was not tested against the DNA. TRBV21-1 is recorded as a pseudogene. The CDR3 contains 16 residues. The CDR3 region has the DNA TGTGCCAGCAGCACCCGACACGGGACAGGGAATCAGCCCCAGCATTTT. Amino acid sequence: CASSTRHGTGNQPQHF.

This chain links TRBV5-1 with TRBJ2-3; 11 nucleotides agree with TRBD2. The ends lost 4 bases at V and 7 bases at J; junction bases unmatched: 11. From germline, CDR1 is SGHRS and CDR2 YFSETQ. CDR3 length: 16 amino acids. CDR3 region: CASSPSTSGGENTQYF. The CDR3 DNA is TGCGCCAGCAGCCCCAGTACTAGCGGGGGAGAAAATACGCAGTATTTT. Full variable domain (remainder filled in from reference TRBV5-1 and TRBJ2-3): KAGVTQTPRYLIKTRGQQVTLSCSPISGHRSVSWYQQTPGQGLQFLFEYFSETQRNKGNFPGRFSGRQFSNSRSEMNVSTLELGDSALYLCASSPSTSGGENTQYFGPGTRLTVL.

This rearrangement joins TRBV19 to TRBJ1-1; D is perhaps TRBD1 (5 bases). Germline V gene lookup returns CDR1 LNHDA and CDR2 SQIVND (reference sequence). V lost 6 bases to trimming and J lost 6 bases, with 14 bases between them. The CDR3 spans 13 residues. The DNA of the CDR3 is TGTGCCAGTAGCCCTAGGGGTTTCGCTGAAGCTTTCTTT. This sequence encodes CASSPRGFAEAFF.

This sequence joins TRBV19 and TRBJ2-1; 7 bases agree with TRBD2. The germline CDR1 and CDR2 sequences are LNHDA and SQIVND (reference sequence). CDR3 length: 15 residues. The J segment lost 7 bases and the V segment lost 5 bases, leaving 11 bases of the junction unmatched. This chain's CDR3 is CASSLGDYPPNEQFF. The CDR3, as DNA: TGTGCCAGTAGTTTAGGGGACTACCCACCGAATGAGCAGTTCTTC.

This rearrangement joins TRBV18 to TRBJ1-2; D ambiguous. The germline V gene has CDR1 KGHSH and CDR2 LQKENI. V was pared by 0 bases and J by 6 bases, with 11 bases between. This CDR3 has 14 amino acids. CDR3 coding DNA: TGTGCCAGCTCACCACCAGAAAGAGGTCATGGCTACACCTTC. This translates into CASSPPERGHGYTF. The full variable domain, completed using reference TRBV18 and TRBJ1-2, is NAGVMQNPRHLVRRRGQEARLRCSPMKGHSHVYWYRQLPEEGLKFMVYLQKENIIDESGMPKERFSAEFPKEGPSILRIQQVVRGDSAAYFCASSPPERGHGYTFGSGTRLTVV.

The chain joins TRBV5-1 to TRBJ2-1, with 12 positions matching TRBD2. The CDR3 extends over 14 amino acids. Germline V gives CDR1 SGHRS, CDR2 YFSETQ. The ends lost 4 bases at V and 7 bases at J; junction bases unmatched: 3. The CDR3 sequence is CASSVTSGSNEQFF. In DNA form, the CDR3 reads TGCGCCAGCAGCGTGACTAGCGGGAGTAATGAGCAGTTCTTC.

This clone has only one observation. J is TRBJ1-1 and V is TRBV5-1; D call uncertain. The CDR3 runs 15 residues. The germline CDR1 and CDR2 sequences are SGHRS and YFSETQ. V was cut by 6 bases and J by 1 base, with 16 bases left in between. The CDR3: CASTNGGVKNTEAFF. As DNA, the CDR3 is TGCGCCAGCACCAATGGAGGAGTCAAGAACACTGAAGCTTTCTTT.

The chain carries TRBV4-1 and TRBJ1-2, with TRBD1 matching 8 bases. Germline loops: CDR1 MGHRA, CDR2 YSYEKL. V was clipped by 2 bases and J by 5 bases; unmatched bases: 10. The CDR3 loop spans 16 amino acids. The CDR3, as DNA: TGCGCCAGCAGCCAACAAACGGACAGGGCCGGATATGGCTACACCTTC. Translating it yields CASSQQTDRAGYGYTF.

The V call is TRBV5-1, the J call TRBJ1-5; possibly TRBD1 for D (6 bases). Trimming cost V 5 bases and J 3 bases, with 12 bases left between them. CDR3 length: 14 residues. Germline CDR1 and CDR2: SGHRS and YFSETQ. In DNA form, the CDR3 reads TGCGCCAGCAGTTCTGGACAGAACAATCAGCCCCAGCATTTT. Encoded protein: CASSSGQNNQPQHF.

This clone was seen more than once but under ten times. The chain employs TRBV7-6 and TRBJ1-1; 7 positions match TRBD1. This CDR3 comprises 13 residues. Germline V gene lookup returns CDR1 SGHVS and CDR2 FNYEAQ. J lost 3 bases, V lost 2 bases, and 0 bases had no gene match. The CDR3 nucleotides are TGTGCCAGCAGCTTAACAGGGGACACTGAAGCTTTCTTT. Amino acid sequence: CASSLTGDTEAFF. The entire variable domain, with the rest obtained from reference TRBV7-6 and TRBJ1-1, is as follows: GAGVSQSPRYKVTKRGQDVALRCDPISGHVSLYWYRQALGQGPEFLTYFNYEAQQDKSGLPNDRFSAERPEGSISTLTIQRTEQRDSAMYRCASSLTGDTEAFFGQGTRLTVV.

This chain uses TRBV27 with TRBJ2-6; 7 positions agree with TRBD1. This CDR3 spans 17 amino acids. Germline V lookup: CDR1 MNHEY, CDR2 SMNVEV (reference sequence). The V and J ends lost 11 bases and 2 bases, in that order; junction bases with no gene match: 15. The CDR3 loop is CARPGTGARPGANVLTF. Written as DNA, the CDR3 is TGTGCCCGCCCCGGCACAGGGGCCCGTCCTGGGGCCAACGTCCTGACTTTC.

Here the CDR3 DNA reads TGTGCCAGCAGTCCGGCGACTACGACAGGCCAAGAGACCCAGTACTTC. Translated: CASSPATTTGQETQYF. The chain joins TRBV2 to TRBJ2-5; D is possibly TRBD1 (6 bases). The germline CDR1 and CDR2 sequences are SNHLY and FYNNEI. The CDR3 length is 16 residues. The V gene lost 5 bases and the J gene lost 1 base, with 17 bases spanning the gap. Based on the CDR3 plus reference TRBV2 and TRBJ2-5, the full variable domain is EPEVTQTPSHQVTQMGQEVILRCVPISNHLYFYWYRQILGQKVEFLVSFYNNEISEKSEIFDDQFSVERPDGSNFTLKIRSTKLEDSAMYFCASSPATTTGQETQYFGPGTRLLVL.

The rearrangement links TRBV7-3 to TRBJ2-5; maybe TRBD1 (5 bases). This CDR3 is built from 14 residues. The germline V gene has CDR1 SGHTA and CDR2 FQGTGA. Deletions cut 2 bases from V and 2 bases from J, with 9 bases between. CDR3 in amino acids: CASSLGSGQETQYF. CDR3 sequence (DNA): TGTGCCAGCAGCTTAGGTTCAGGGCAAGAGACCCAGTACTTC.

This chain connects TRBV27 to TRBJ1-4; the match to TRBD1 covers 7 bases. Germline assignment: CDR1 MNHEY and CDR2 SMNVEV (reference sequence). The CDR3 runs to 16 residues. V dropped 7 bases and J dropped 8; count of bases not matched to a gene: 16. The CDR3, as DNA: TGTGCCAGCACTCTAAGAAGGGTAGGGGGCGAGGAAAAACTGTTTTTT. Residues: CASTLRRVGGEEKLFF.

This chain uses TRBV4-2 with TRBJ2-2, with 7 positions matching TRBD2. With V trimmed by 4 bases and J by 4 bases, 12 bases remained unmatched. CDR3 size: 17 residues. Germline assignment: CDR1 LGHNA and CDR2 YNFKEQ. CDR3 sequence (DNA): TGTGCCAGCAGCCTCCCGCCGGGCGGGAGTAGCACCGGGGAGCTGTTTTTT. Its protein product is CASSLPPGGSSTGELFF.

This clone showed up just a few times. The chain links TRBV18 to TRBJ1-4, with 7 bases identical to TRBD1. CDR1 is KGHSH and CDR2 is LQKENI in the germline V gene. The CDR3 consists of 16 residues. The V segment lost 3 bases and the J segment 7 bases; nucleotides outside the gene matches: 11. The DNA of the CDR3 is TGTGCCAGCTCACCGAACAGGAGACAGGGAAGTGAAAAACTGTTTTTT. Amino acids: CASSPNRRQGSEKLFF.

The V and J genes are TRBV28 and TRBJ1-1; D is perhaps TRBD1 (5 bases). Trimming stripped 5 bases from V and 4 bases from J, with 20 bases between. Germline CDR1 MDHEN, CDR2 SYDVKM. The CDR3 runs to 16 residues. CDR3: CASSLRGQASSTEAFF. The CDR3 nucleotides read TGTGCCAGCAGTCTCCGTGGACAAGCCTCGAGCACTGAAGCTTTCTTT.

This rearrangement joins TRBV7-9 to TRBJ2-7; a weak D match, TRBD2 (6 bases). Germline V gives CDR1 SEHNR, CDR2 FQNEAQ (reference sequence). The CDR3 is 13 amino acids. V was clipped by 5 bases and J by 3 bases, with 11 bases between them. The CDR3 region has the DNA TGTGCCAGCAGCCAACGGGGGATCTACGAGCAGTACTTC. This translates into CASSQRGIYEQYF.

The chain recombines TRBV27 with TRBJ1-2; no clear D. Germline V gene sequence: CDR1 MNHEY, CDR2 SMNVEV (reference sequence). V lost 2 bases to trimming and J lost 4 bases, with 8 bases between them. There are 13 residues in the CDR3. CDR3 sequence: CASSLGRAYGYTF. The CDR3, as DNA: TGTGCCAGCAGTTTAGGGAGGGCCTATGGCTACACCTTC.

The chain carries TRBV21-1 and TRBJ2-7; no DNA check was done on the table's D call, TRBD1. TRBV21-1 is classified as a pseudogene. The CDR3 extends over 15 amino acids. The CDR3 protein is CASSPPGQPSYEQYF. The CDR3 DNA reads TGTGCCAGCAGCCCCCCGGGACAGCCCTCCTACGAGCAGTACTTC.

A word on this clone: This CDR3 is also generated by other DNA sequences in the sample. The CDR3 sequence is CASSQDPSGSTDTQYF. CDR3 sequence (DNA): TGCGCCAGCAGCCAAGATCCTAGCGGGAGCACAGATACGCAGTATTTT. The J gene is TRBJ2-3, the V gene TRBV4-3, with TRBD2 matching over 8 bases. Germline trimming cut 0 bases from V and 0 bases from J; bases unmatched to any gene: 2. The CDR3 sequence is 16 residues long. Germline assignment: CDR1 LGHNA and CDR2 YSLEER.

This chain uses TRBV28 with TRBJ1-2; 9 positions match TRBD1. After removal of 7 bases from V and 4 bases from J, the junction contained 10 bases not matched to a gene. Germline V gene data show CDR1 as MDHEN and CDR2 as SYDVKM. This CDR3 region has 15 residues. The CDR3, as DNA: TGTGCCAGCACCCAGACAGGGGGTGTAGGCTATGGCTACACCTTC. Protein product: CASTQTGGVGYGYTF.